The 17 T cell receptor beta chains below all came from one sample that was sequenced in a study of blood T cell repertoires in COVID-19. Here immunoSEQ multiplex PCR was the method, and the copy in TCRdb shows in-frame clones only, minus some. The sample lists about 270,000 clones, about 87% occurring once. Sequenced sample: PBMCs or T cells enriched from blood (not recorded which). The receptors here all came from a woman aged 45-65 years who had recovered from COVID-19.

V is TRBV28 and J is TRBJ1-1; TRBD1 agrees at 9 bases. Per the germline V gene, CDR1 is MDHEN and CDR2 is SYDVKM. This CDR3 has 15 amino acids. V lost 5 bases to trimming and J lost 3 bases; unmatched junction nucleotides: 7. In nucleotides, the CDR3 is TGTGCCAGCAGTACCGATAGGGACAGGGACACTGAAGCTTTCTTT. As protein: CASSTDRDRDTEAFF.

The chain couples TRBV19 to TRBJ2-1; 7 nucleotides agree with TRBD1. Germline V gives CDR1 LNHDA, CDR2 SQIVND (reference sequence). Germline trimming cut 5 bases from V and 0 bases from J; bases unmatched to any gene: 7. The CDR3 sequence is 16 residues long. CDR3 nucleotides: TGTGCCAGTAGTCGAGATTCAGGGGGCTCCTACAATGAGCAGTTCTTC. As protein: CASSRDSGGSYNEQFF.

The rearrangement joins TRBV10-3 to TRBJ2-1; 7 positions match TRBD2. V lost 1 base, J lost 6 bases, and 3 bases stayed unmatched. This CDR3 has 14 residues. From germline, CDR1 is ENHRY and CDR2 SYGVKD. The CDR3 nucleotides are TGTGCCATCAGTGAGTTTGGGACTACCAATGAGCAGTTCTTC. It translates to CAISEFGTTNEQFF.

The genes are TRBV5-4 and TRBJ2-1; 12 nucleotides match TRBD2. V shed 4 bases, J shed 3 bases, and the junction held 2 bases outside the gene matches. CDR1 SGHNT and CDR2 YYREEE come from the germline V gene (reference sequence). The length of the CDR3 is 15 residues. The CDR3 DNA reads TGTGCCAGCAGCCCGACTAGCGGGAGCTACAATGAGCAGTTCTTC. It encodes CASSPTSGSYNEQFF.

This chain joins TRBV28 and TRBJ1-2, with D possibly matching TRBD1 (5 bases). Germline loops: CDR1 MDHEN, CDR2 SYDVKM. The CDR3 runs to 14 residues. Deletions cut 7 bases from V and 2 bases from J, with 14 bases between. This CDR3 is CASTIQQDNYGYTF. CDR3 nucleotides: TGTGCCAGCACGATCCAACAGGACAACTATGGCTACACCTTC.

The gene calls are TRBV14 and TRBJ1-6; 7 nucleotides line up with TRBD1. CDR1 is SGHDN and CDR2 is FVKESK in the germline V gene. CDR3 length equals 18 residues. Trimming removed 2 bases from V and 5 bases from J; junction bases left unmatched: 12. In DNA form, the CDR3 reads TGTGCCAGCAGCCAATTAACTCTCCGGGACAGTGATAATTCACCCCTCCACTTT. Translated, it gives CASSQLTLRDSDNSPLHF.

This chain uses TRBV4-3 with TRBJ2-1; TRBD2 might be the D (6 bases). The CDR3 is 15 amino acids. V gave up 3 bases and J gave up 8 bases, with 17 bases separating them. In germline, CDR1 is LGHNA, CDR2 YSLEER. The CDR3 sequence is CASSQGEVGSDEQFF. CDR3 coding DNA: TGCGCCAGCAGCCAGGGGGAGGTAGGAAGCGATGAGCAGTTCTTC.

The genes are TRBV7-9 and TRBJ2-2; 9 bases align to TRBD1. The length of the CDR3 is 17 residues. Trimming took 3 bases from V and 4 from J; bases not matched to a gene: 9. Germline CDR1 reads SEHNR; CDR2 reads FQNEAQ (reference sequence). The CDR3 sequence is CASSLRTGAISTGELFF. As DNA, the CDR3 is TGTGCCAGCAGCTTGAGGACAGGGGCGATCTCCACCGGGGAGCTGTTTTTT.

V and J are TRBV19 and TRBJ2-7; 10 bases line up with TRBD2. V trimming: 3 bases; J trimming: 12 bases; junction bases outside the gene matches: 17. The CDR3 runs to 16 residues. Germline lookup yields CDR1 LNHDA and CDR2 SQIVND (reference sequence). DNA for the CDR3: TGTGCCAGTAGTATTGTCGGGACTAGCGCAACGTTGGAGGTGTACTTC. Translation gives CASSIVGTSATLEVYF.

The chain joins TRBV20-1 to TRBJ2-7; D possibly corresponds to TRBD2 (5 bases). The V and J ends lost 3 bases and 5 bases respectively, with 11 bases between them. The length of the CDR3 is 12 residues. Per the germline V gene, CDR1 is DFQATT and CDR2 is SNEGSKA (reference sequence). The CDR3 loop is CSASFVRDEQYF. For the CDR3, the DNA is TGCAGTGCTAGTTTCGTGAGGGACGAGCAGTACTTC.

V and J are TRBV28 and TRBJ2-5; TRBD1 matches 9 bases. With 7 bases clipped from V and 3 bases from J, the junction kept 6 bases outside the gene matches. CDR3 size: 14 residues. Germline lookup yields CDR1 MDHEN and CDR2 SYDVKM. The CDR3 loop is CASTPRTGEETQYF. CDR3 DNA sequence: TGTGCCAGCACCCCCCGGACAGGGGAAGAGACCCAGTACTTC.

V is TRBV5-1 and J is TRBJ2-2; TRBD1 aligns across 9 bases. Trimming removed 7 bases from V and 4 bases from J; junction bases left unmatched: 8. The CDR3 runs 15 residues. Germline CDR1 is SGHRS and CDR2 is YFSETQ. CDR3 DNA: TGCGCCAGCTTCCGGGACAGGGTGGCCACCGGGGAGCTGTTTTTT. Encoded protein: CASFRDRVATGELFF. Together with reference TRBV5-1 and TRBJ2-2, the CDR3 gives the full variable domain: KAGVTQTPRYLIKTRGQQVTLSCSPISGHRSVSWYQQTPGQGLQFLFEYFSETQRNKGNFPGRFSGRQFSNSRSEMNVSTLELGDSALYLCASFRDRVATGELFFGEGSRLTVL.

The chain uses TRBV29-1 and TRBJ1-4; D perhaps matches TRBD1 (6 bases). V lost 5 bases and J lost 6, with 10 bases in between. The CDR3 length is 12 residues. Germline CDR1 and CDR2: SQVTM and ANQGSEA. This chain's CDR3 is CSVSGADEKLFF. Written as DNA, the CDR3 is TGCAGCGTTTCAGGGGCGGATGAAAAACTGTTTTTT.

The V call is TRBV29-1, the J call TRBJ2-7; 9 nucleotides align to TRBD1. With V trimmed by 7 bases and J by 3 bases, 7 bases remained unmatched. This CDR3 comprises 13 residues. The germline gives CDR1 SQVTM, CDR2 ANQGSEA. For the CDR3, the DNA is TGCAGCGCCCGGGACAGGGAGGGCTACGAGCAGTACTTC. Encoded protein: CSARDREGYEQYF.

The V call is TRBV7-2, the J call TRBJ2-7; 8 bases agree with TRBD1. This CDR3 has 15 residues. V lost 4 bases, J lost 3 bases, and 8 bases stayed unmatched. CDR1 and CDR2 from the germline V gene are SGHTA and FQGNSA. CDR3 DNA: TGTGCCAGCAGCTCCCGGGACAGGAGATACTACGAGCAGTACTTC. It encodes CASSSRDRRYYEQYF.

The rearrangement joins TRBV7-2 to TRBJ2-7; D is undetermined. CDR3 length: 13 amino acids. V lost 5 bases, J lost 0 bases, and 8 bases lay in between. Germline CDR1 SGHTA, CDR2 FQGNSA. The chain's CDR3 is CASSTRNSYEQYF. The CDR3 nucleotides read TGTGCCAGCAGCACCAGGAACTCCTACGAGCAGTACTTC. The variable domain in full, with the rest retrieved from reference TRBV7-2 and TRBJ2-7, is GAGVSQSPSNKVTEKGKDVELRCDPISGHTALYWYRQSLGQGLEFLIYFQGNSAPDKSGLPSDRFSAERTGGSVSTLTIQRTQQEDSAVYLCASSTRNSYEQYFGPGTRLTVT.

V usage is TRBV19 and J usage is TRBJ1-5; D is ambiguous. The CDR3 spans 15 residues. CDR1 is LNHDA and CDR2 is SQIVND in the germline V gene (reference sequence). V was clipped by 3 bases and J by 0 bases, with 9 bases between them. In DNA, the CDR3 is TGTGCCAGTAGTATGTGGCACGCTAGCAATCAGCCCCAGCATTTT. It translates to CASSMWHASNQPQHF. Full variable domain (missing parts from reference TRBV19 and TRBJ1-5): DGGITQSPKYLFRKEGQNVTLSCEQNLNHDAMYWYRQDPGQGLRLIYYSQIVNDFQKGDIAEGYSVSREKKESFPLTVTSAQKNPTAFYLCASSMWHASNQPQHFGDGTRLSIL.